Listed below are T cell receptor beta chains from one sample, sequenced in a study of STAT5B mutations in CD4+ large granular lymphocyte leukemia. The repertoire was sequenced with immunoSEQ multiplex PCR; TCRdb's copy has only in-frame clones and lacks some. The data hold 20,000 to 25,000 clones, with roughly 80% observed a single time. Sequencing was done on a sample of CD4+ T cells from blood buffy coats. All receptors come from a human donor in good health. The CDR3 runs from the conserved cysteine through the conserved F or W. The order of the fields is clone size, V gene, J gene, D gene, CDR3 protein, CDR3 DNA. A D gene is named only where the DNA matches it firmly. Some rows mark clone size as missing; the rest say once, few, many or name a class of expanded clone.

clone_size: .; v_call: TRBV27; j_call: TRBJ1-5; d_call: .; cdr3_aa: CASSLRENQPQHF; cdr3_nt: TGTGCCAGCAGTTTACGCGAAAATCAGCCCCAGCATTTT
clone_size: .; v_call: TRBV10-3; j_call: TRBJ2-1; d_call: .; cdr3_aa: CAIGRVQNEQFF; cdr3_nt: TGTGCCATCGGAAGGGTGCAAAATGAGCAGTTCTTC
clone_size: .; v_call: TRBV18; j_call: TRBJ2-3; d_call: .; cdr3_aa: CASSDSTDTQYF; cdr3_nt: TGTGCCAGCTCAGATTCCACAGATACGCAGTATTTT
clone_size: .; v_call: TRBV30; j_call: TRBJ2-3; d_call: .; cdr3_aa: CAWSGRNTQYF; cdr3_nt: TGTGCCTGGAGTGGGCGAAATACGCAGTATTTT
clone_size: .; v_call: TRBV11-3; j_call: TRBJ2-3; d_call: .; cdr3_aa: CASSPVIASPDTQYF; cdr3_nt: TGTGCCAGCAGCCCAGTTATAGCTTCCCCAGATACGCAGTATTTT
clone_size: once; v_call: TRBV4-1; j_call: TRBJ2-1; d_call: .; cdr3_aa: CASSQGKISQGGSSFF; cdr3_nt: TGCGCCAGCAGCCAAGGAAAAATTTCTCAGGGTGGATCCTCATTCTTC
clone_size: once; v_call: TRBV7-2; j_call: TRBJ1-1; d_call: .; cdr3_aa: CASSSKMNTEAFF; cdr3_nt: TGTGCCAGCAGCTCTAAAATGAACACTGAAGCTTTCTTT
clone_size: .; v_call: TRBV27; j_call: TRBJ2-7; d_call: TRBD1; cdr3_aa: CASSLPGQGHREQYF; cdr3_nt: TGTGCCAGCAGTTTACCGGGACAGGGTCACCGCGAGCAGTACTTC
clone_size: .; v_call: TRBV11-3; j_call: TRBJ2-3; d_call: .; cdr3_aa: CASSLEGRTDTQYF; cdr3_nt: TGTGCCAGCAGCTTAGAGGGACGCACAGATACGCAGTATTTT
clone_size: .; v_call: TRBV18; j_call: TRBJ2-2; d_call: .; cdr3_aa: CASRRASDNTGELFF; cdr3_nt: TGTGCCAGCCGACGGGCTAGCGACAACACCGGGGAGCTGTTTTTT
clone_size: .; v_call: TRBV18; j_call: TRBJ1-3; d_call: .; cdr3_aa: CASSLDRLSGNTIYF; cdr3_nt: TGTGCCAGCTCTCTCGACAGGCTCTCTGGAAACACCATATATTTT
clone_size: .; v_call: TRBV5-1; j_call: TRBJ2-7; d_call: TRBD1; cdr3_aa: CASKKTPGQGGSEQYF; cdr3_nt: TGCGCCAGCAAAAAAACACCGGGACAGGGCGGGAGCGAGCAGTACTTC
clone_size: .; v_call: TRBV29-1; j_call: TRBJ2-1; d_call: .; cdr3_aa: CSLGNEQFF; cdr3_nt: TGCAGCTTAGGTAATGAGCAGTTCTTC
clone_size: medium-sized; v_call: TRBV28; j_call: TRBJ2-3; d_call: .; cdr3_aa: CASSPPEKLTDTQYF; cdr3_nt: TGTGCCAGCAGTCCCCCAGAGAAGCTCACAGATACGCAGTATTTT
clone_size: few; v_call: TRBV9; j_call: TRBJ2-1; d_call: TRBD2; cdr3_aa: CASSVESGRVNEQFF; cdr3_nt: TGTGCCAGCAGCGTAGAAAGCGGGAGAGTTAATGAGCAGTTCTTC
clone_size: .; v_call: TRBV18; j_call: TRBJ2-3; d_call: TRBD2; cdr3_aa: CASSGLDFSTDTQYF; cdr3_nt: TGTGCCAGCTCAGGACTAGATTTCAGCACAGATACGCAGTATTTT
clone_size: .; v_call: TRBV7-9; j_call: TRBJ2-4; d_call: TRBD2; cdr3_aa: CASSLRGLAGGDIQYF; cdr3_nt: TGTGCCAGCAGCTTACGCGGACTAGCGGGAGGGGACATTCAGTACTTC
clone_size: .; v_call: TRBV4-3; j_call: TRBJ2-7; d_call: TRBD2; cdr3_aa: CASSQVGGTSGEQYF; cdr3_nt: TGCGCCAGCAGCCAAGTCGGGGGGACCTCTGGAGAGCAGTACTTC
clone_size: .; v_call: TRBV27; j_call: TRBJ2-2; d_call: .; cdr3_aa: CASSFNTAQSTGELFF; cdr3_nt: TGTGCCAGCAGTTTTAATACTGCCCAGTCCACCGGGGAGCTGTTTTTT
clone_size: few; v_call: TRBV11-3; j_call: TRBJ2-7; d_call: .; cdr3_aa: CAGRAGEQYF; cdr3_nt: TGTGCCGGACGGGCCGGTGAGCAGTACTTC
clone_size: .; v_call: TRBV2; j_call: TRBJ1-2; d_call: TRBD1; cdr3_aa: CASSQTTGNYGYTF; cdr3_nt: TGTGCCAGCAGCCAAACGACAGGGAACTATGGCTACACCTTC
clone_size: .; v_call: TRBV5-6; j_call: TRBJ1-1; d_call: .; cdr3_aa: CASSLGQTMNTEAFF; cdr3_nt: TGTGCCAGCAGCTTGGGACAGACCATGAACACTGAAGCTTTCTTT
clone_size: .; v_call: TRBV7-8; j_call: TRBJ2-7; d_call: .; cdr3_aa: CASSQNSGYEQYF; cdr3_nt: TGTGCCAGCAGCCAAAATTCGGGGTACGAGCAGTACTTC
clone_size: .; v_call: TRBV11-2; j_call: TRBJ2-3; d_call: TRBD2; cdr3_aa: CASSLSGGVTDTQYF; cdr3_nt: TGTGCCAGCAGCTTATCCGGGGGGGTCACAGATACGCAGTATTTT
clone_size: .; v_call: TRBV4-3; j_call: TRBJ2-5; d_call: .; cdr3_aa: CASSQRTAVQETQYF; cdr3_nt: TGCGCCAGCAGCCAACGTACGGCGGTTCAAGAGACCCAGTACTTC
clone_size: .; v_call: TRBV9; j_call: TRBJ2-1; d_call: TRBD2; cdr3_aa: CASSVLAGEVDEQFF; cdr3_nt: TGTGCCAGCAGCGTACTAGCGGGGGAGGTGGATGAGCAGTTCTTC
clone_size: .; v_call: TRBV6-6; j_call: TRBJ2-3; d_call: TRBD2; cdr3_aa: CASSYTSGRIADTQYF; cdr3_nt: TGTGCCAGCAGTTACACTAGCGGGAGAATTGCAGATACGCAGTATTTT
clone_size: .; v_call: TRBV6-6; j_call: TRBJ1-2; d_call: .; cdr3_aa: CASRSNDYGYTF; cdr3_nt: TGTGCCAGCAGAAGTAATGACTATGGCTACACCTTC
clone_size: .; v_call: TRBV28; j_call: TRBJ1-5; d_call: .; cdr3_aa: CASSSPPQPQHF; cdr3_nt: TGTGCCAGCAGTTCCCCCCCACAGCCCCAGCATTTT
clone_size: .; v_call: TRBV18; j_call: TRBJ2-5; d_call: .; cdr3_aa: CASSQFRDGQETQYF; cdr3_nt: TGTGCCAGCTCACAGTTCCGGGACGGCCAAGAGACCCAGTACTTC
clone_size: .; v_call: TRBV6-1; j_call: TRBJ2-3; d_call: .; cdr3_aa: CAAQGRGTDTQYF; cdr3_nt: TGTGCCGCTCAGGGGCGAGGCACAGATACGCAGTATTTT
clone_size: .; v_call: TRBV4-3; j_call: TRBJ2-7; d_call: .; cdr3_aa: CASSQERLAVSEQYF; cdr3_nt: TGCGCCAGCAGCCAAGAAAGGCTGGCGGTTAGCGAGCAGTACTTC
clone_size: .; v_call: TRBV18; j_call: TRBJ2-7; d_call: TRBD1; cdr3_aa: CASSPDRGHYEQYF; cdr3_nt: TGTGCCAGCTCACCAGACAGGGGGCACTACGAGCAGTACTTC
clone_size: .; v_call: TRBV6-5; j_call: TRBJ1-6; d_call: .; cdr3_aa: CASREDSSYNSPLHF; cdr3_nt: TGTGCCAGCAGAGAGGACAGCTCCTATAATTCACCCCTCCACTTT
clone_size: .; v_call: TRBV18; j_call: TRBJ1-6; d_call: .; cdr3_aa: CASSPSSDRFSPLHF; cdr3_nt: TGTGCCAGCTCACCCTCCTCGGACCGTTTTTCACCCCTCCACTTT
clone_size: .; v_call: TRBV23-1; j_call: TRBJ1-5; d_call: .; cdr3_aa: CASSQAGWARDGNQPQHF; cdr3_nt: TGCGCCAGCAGTCAAGCCGGTTGGGCCAGGGATGGCAATCAGCCCCAGCATTTT
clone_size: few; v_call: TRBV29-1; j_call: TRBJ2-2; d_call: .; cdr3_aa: CSATLQNTGELFF; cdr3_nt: TGCAGCGCCACATTGCAAAACACCGGGGAGCTGTTTTTT
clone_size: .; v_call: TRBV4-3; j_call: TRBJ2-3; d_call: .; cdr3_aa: CASSQDALGSWGIGTDTQYF; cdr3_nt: TGCGCCAGCAGCCAAGACGCACTCGGATCCTGGGGGATAGGCACAGATACGCAGTATTTT
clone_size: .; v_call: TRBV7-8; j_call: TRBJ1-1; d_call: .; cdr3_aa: CASSWNTEAFF; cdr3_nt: TGTGCCAGCAGCTGGAACACTGAAGCTTTCTTT
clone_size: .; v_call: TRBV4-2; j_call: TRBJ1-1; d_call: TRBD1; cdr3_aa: CASSIQTGADTEAFF; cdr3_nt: TGTGCCAGCAGCATACAGACAGGGGCTGACACTGAAGCTTTCTTT